This T cell receptor (beta chain) was obtained from a study of spatial heterogeneity in lung cancer. TCRdb recomputed calls from the 5' RACE reads with MiXCR, one row per CDR3 protein. Altogether 25,000 to 35,000 distinct CDR3 sequences are present, 5% to 5.5% being singletons, with the ten largest covering roughly a quarter. The time point is: blood at routine non-recurrence follow-up after resection. Germline V gene sequence: CDR1 MNHEY, CDR2 SVGAGI. V lost 5 bases and J 0 bases, leaving 10 bases between the germline ends. The CDR3 covers 14 residues. The clonotype was recovered from a female donor with early-stage non-small cell lung cancer. The chain has TRBV6-5 and TRBJ1-1; D not certain. The specimen was PBMCs, collected at follow-up. The CDR3 region has the DNA TGTGCCAGCAGTCTCCGGACGGTGAACACTGAAGCTTTCTTT. Amino acids: CASSLRTVNTEAFF.